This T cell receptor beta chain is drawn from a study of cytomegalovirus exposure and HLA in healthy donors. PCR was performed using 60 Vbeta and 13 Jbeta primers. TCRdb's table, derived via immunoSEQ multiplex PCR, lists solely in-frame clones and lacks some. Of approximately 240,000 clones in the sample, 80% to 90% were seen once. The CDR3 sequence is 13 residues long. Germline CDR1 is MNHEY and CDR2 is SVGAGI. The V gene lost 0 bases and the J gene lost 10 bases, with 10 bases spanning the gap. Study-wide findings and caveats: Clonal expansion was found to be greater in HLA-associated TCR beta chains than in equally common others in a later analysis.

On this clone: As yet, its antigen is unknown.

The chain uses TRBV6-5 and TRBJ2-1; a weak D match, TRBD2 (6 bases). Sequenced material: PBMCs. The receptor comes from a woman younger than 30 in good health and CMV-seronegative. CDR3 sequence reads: CASSYSKGGEQFF. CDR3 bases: TGTGCCAGCAGTTACTCGAAGGGAGGCGAGCAGTTCTTC.